This record looks at one T cell receptor (beta chain) sequence and its context. Its antigen is undetermined. This specimen comes from a study of regulatory T cells in long-lasting Graves disease. Study-wide results and caveats: When disease was persistent, TRBV28, TRBJ1-2 and TRBJ2-5 were the favored segments. Thyroid tissue went unexamined; only peripheral blood was analyzed.

Sequencing libraries for TCR beta were prepared with iRepertoire HTBI primers and Arm-PCR of CDR3 regions. TCRdb ran MiXCR on the multiplex PCR reads and lists one entry per CDR3 protein. The table shows a few hundred thousand distinct CDR3 sequences, with 22% occurring only once. The CDR3 is made up of 16 amino acids. The V gene's germline CDR1 is MRHNA and CDR2 SNTAGT. Trimming cost V 5 bases and J 7 bases; bases outside gene matches: 8. The time point was: persistent/refractory GD, antithyroid drugs over 5 years with positive TRAb. From RNA extracted from PBMCs, the TCR library was made. The input for sequencing was peripheral blood mononuclear cells (PBMCs), taken when the disease was refractory, from a patient treated with antithyroid drugs. The receptor's source is a female donor with Graves disease. The rearrangement joins TRBV6-4 to TRBJ2-1, with 13 bases matching TRBD2. The CDR3 region is CASSHRTSGSWNEQFF. The CDR3 DNA sequence: TGTGCCAGCAGTCACCGGACTAGCGGGAGTTGGAATGAGCAGTTCTTC.